These T cell receptor beta chains were read from a single sample in a study of T cell responses to AZD1222 COVID-19 vaccine. Some clones are missing from TCRdb's copy, which holds only in-frame ones; the method was immunoSEQ multiplex PCR. The repertoire has 57,000 or so clones, around 75% of them found once; the top ten carry about 14%. The sample in question was peripheral blood, obtained on day 0 of AZD1222 vaccination. The source is an adult in good health. Both conserved end residues are part of each CDR3. Fields, in order: clone size, D gene, J gene, V gene, CDR3 protein, CDR3 DNA. The D gene is left open where the match is weak. Clone size is given for some rows only: seen once, a few or many times, or a class if the clone is expanded.

clone_size: NA; d_call: TRBD1; j_call: TRBJ2-3; v_call: TRBV6-4; cdr3_aa: CASSGGQGGTQYF; cdr3_nt: TGTGCCAGCAGTGGCGGACAGGGGGGTACGCAGTATTTT
clone_size: NA; d_call: NA; j_call: TRBJ2-7; v_call: TRBV10-3; cdr3_aa: CAISFGTPGEDEQYF; cdr3_nt: TGTGCCATCAGTTTTGGGACACCGGGGGAAGACGAGCAGTACTTC
clone_size: NA; d_call: NA; j_call: TRBJ1-3; v_call: TRBV14; cdr3_aa: CASSLRAVSGNTIYF; cdr3_nt: TGTGCCAGCAGCCTAAGGGCAGTCTCTGGAAACACCATATATTTT
clone_size: medium-sized; d_call: NA; j_call: TRBJ2-7; v_call: TRBV24-1; cdr3_aa: CATSDAHMTPNEQYF; cdr3_nt: TGTGCCACCAGTGATGCACATATGACGCCCAACGAGCAGTACTTC
clone_size: NA; d_call: NA; j_call: TRBJ2-5; v_call: TRBV4-1; cdr3_aa: CASSQVTGAQETQYF; cdr3_nt: TGCGCCAGCAGCCAAGTGACTGGGGCGCAAGAGACCCAGTACTTC
clone_size: NA; d_call: NA; j_call: TRBJ1-1; v_call: TRBV3-1/TRBV3-2; cdr3_aa: CASSQERRAEAFF; cdr3_nt: TGTGCCAGCAGCCAAGAGCGGCGGGCTGAAGCTTTCTTT
clone_size: NA; d_call: NA; j_call: TRBJ1-1; v_call: TRBV18; cdr3_aa: CASSASGTYRDTEAFF; cdr3_nt: TGTGCCAGCTCAGCATCCGGGACCTATAGGGACACTGAAGCTTTCTTT
clone_size: NA; d_call: NA; j_call: TRBJ1-1; v_call: TRBV3-1/TRBV3-2; cdr3_aa: CASSSLGNEAFF; cdr3_nt: TGTGCCAGCAGCTCGTTGGGGAATGAAGCTTTCTTT
clone_size: NA; d_call: TRBD2; j_call: TRBJ2-1; v_call: TRBV6-2/TRBV6-3; cdr3_aa: CASSYAAGGPLNEQFF; cdr3_nt: TGTGCCAGCAGTTATGCAGCGGGGGGGCCTCTTAATGAGCAGTTCTTC
clone_size: NA; d_call: NA; j_call: TRBJ2-3; v_call: TRBV4-1; cdr3_aa: CASSQDMGGFSTDTQYF; cdr3_nt: TGCGCCAGCAGCCAAGATATGGGCGGGTTCTCCACAGATACGCAGTATTTT
clone_size: once; d_call: TRBD1; j_call: TRBJ2-1; v_call: TRBV13; cdr3_aa: CASSGSRDRGTGSEQFF; cdr3_nt: TGTGCCAGCAGCGGAAGTAGGGACAGGGGGACGGGGTCCGAGCAGTTCTTC
clone_size: once; d_call: NA; j_call: TRBJ2-5; v_call: TRBV18; cdr3_aa: CASSPQNSQETQYF; cdr3_nt: TGTGCCAGCTCACCACAAAACAGCCAAGAGACCCAGTACTTC
clone_size: NA; d_call: NA; j_call: TRBJ2-3; v_call: TRBV6-5; cdr3_aa: CASRGLEDTQYF; cdr3_nt: TGTGCCAGCAGGGGACTCGAAGATACGCAGTATTTT
clone_size: NA; d_call: TRBD1; j_call: TRBJ2-7; v_call: TRBV27; cdr3_aa: CASSVLGTGPYEQYF; cdr3_nt: TGTGCCAGCAGTGTGCTAGGGACAGGGCCCTACGAGCAGTACTTC
clone_size: once; d_call: NA; j_call: TRBJ2-2; v_call: TRBV2; cdr3_aa: CASKGGAANTGELFF; cdr3_nt: TGTGCCAGCAAAGGGGGGGCTGCGAACACCGGGGAGCTGTTTTTT
clone_size: NA; d_call: NA; j_call: TRBJ2-1; v_call: TRBV7-8; cdr3_aa: CASSLEVAADEQFF; cdr3_nt: TGTGCCAGCAGCTTAGAGGTAGCGGCCGATGAGCAGTTCTTC
clone_size: NA; d_call: NA; j_call: TRBJ2-3; v_call: TRBV7-9; cdr3_aa: CASSPTGGTDTQYF; cdr3_nt: TGTGCCAGCAGCCCCACGGGGGGCACAGATACGCAGTATTTT